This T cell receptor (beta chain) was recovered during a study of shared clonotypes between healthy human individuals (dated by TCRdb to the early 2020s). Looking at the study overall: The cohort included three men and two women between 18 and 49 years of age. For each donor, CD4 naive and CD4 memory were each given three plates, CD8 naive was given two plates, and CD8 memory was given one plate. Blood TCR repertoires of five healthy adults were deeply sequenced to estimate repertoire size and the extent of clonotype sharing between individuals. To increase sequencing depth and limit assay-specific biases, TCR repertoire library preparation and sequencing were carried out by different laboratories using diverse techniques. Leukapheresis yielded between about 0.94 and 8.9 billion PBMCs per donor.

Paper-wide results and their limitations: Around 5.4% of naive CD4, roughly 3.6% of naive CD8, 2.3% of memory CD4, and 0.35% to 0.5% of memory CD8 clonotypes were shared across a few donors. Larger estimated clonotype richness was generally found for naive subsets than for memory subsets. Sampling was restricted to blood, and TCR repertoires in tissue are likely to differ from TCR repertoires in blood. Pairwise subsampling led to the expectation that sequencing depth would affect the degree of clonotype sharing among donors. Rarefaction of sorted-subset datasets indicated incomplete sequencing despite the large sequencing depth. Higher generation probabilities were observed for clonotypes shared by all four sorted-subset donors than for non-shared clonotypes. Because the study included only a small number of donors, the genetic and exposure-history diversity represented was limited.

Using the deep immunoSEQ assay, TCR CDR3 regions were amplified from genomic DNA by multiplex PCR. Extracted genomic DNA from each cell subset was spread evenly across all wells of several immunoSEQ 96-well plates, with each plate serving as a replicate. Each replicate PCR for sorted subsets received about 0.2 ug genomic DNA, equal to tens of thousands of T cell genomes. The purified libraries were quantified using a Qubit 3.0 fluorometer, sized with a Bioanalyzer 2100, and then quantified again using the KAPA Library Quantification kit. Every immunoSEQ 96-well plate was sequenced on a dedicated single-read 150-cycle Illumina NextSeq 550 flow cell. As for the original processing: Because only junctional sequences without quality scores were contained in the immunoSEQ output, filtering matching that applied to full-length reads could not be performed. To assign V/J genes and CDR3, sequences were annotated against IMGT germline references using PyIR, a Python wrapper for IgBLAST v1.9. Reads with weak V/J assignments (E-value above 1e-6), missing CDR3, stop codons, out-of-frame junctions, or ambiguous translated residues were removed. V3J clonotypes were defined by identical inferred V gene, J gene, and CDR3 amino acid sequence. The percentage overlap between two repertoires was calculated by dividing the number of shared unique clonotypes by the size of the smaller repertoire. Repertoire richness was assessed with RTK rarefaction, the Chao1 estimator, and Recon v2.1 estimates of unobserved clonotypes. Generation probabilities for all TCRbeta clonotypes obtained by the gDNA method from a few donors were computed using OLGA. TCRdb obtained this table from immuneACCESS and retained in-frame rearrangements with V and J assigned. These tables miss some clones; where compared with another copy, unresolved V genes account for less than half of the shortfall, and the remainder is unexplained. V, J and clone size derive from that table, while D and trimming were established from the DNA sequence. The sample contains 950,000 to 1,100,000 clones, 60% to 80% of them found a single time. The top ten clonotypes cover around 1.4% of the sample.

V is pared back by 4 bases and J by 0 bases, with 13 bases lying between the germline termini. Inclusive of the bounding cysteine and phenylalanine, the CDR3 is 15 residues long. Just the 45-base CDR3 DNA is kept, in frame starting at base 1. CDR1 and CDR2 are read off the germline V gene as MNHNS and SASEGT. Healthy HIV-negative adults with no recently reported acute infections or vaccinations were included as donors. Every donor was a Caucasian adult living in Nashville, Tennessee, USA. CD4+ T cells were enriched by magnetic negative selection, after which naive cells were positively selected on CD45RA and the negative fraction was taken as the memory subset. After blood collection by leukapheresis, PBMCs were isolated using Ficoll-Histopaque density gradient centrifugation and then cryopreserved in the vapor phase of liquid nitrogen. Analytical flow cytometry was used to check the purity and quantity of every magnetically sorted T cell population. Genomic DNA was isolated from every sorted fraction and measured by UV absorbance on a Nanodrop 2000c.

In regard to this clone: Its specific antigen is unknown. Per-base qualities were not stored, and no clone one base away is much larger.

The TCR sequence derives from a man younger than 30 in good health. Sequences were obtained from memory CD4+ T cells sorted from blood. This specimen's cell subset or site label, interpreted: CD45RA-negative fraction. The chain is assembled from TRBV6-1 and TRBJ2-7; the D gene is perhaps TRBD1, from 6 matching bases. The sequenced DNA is TGTGCCAGCAGTGGGACAGAATATAGCTCCTACGAGCAGTACTTC. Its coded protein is CASSGTEYSSYEQYF.